This entry lists 28 T cell receptor beta chains sequenced from one sample in a study of a mutant IDH1 vaccine in newly diagnosed glioma. Clones were read by immunoSEQ multiplex PCR, and TCRdb kept only the in-frame ones, dropping some. This sample has 55,000 to 65,000 clones, with about 84% found just once. Time point of the sample: week 11, during vaccination. Vaccine doses each comprised 300 ug of mutant IDH1 20-mer peptide, with topical imiquimod. The antigens for these receptors are not known. The sequenced sample was PBMCs, obtained from a glioma patient whose treatment included an IDH1 peptide vaccine. The receptors were sampled from a man aged 30 to 39 with glioma.

This chain joins TRBV9 and TRBJ2-1; 8 bases fit TRBD2. The CDR3 runs to 15 residues. Germline loops: CDR1 SGDLS, CDR2 YYNGEE. The trim removed 4 bases at V and 9 bases at J, leaving 12 bases unmatched. The CDR3, as DNA: TGTGCCAGCAGCCCTAGGGTAGGACTAGCCGGTGAGCAGTTCTTC. Its protein product is CASSPRVGLAGEQFF.

This chain uses TRBV4-2 with TRBJ1-1; possibly TRBD1 for D (5 bases). Germline CDR1 is LGHNA and CDR2 is YNFKEQ. The CDR3 extends over 17 amino acids. V dropped 0 bases and J dropped 0 bases, with 14 bases sitting between them. CDR3 nucleotides: TGTGCCAGCAGCCAAGATATTCAAGGAGGGGTGAACACTGAAGCTTTCTTT. This sequence encodes CASSQDIQGGVNTEAFF.

The V gene is TRBV9, the J gene TRBJ2-2, with 7 positions matching TRBD1. This CDR3 comprises 16 residues. V lost 2 bases, J lost 2 bases, and 6 bases stayed unmatched. Germline V gives CDR1 SGDLS, CDR2 YYNGEE. For the CDR3, the DNA is TGTGCCAGCAGCGTGAGCCGGGACAGCAACACCGGGGAGCTGTTTTTT. Translating it yields CASSVSRDSNTGELFF. The complete variable domain, with remaining parts taken from reference TRBV9 and TRBJ2-2, reads DSGVTQTPKHLITATGQRVTLRCSPRSGDLSVYWYQQSLDQGLQFLIQYYNGEERAKGNILERFSAQQFPDLHSELNLSSLELGDSALYFCASSVSRDSNTGELFFGEGSRLTVL.

This chain links TRBV7-2 with TRBJ2-1; 10 nucleotides match TRBD2. The CDR3 contains 15 residues. The germline V gene encodes CDR1 SGHTA and CDR2 FQGNSA. Trimming cost V 5 bases and J 4 bases; bases outside gene matches: 5. CDR3 amino acids: CASSPGTSVYNEQFF. The CDR3 DNA reads TGTGCCAGCAGCCCCGGGACTAGCGTATACAATGAGCAGTTCTTC.

This clone has a handful of counts. The V and J genes are TRBV2 and TRBJ2-3; D gene ambiguous. The CDR3 extends over 15 amino acids. CDR1 and CDR2 (germline): SNHLY, FYNNEI. With 6 bases removed from V and 2 bases from J, the gap between germline ends came to 15 bases. CDR3 DNA: TGTGCCAGCAGCTCGACATCACGTCCCACAGATACGCAGTATTTT. This translates into CASSSTSRPTDTQYF.

This clone was counted between two and nine times. This rearrangement joins TRBV2 to TRBJ1-1; no definite D call. With 6 bases removed from V and 3 bases from J, the gap between germline ends came to 8 bases. CDR1 SNHLY and CDR2 FYNNEI come from the germline V gene. The CDR3 runs to 12 residues. The CDR3 region has the DNA TGTGCCAGCAGCGACGACCACACTGAAGCTTTCTTT. It specifies CASSDDHTEAFF.

To note about this clone: The junction departs from the called germline gene at one end, perhaps through a read error. The chain uses TRBV5-1 and TRBJ1-1; D call uncertain. CDR3 length: 14 amino acids. Germline V lookup: CDR1 SGHRS, CDR2 YFSETQ. CDR3 nucleotide sequence: TGCGCCAGCAGCTTGCTAGGTGGGAACGCTGAAGCTTTCTTT. Encoded protein: CASSLLGGNAEAFF.

V and J are TRBV7-3 and TRBJ2-2; possible D gene TRBD1, 6 bases. Germline loops: CDR1 SGHTA, CDR2 FQGTGA. V lost 4 bases and J lost 1, with 13 bases in between. The CDR3 spans 16 residues. The CDR3 DNA sequence: TGTGCCAGCAGCTATACTTTGGGACAGAACACCGGGGAGCTGTTTTTT. Translation gives CASSYTLGQNTGELFF.

This sequence joins TRBV5-1 and TRBJ2-5; 10 nucleotides match TRBD2. Germline CDR1 is SGHRS and CDR2 is YFSETQ. V was pared by 0 bases and J by 5 bases, with 13 bases of the junction left unmatched. The CDR3 has 18 amino acids. CDR3 protein: CASSLAPSGSGYLETQYF. The CDR3 DNA is TGCGCCAGCAGCTTGGCCCCTAGCGGGAGTGGGTATTTGGAGACCCAGTACTTC.

V is TRBV28 and J is TRBJ2-1; D is possibly TRBD2 (5 bases). This CDR3 comprises 15 residues. V lost 2 bases and J lost 0, with 8 bases in between. The germline gives CDR1 MDHEN, CDR2 SYDVKM. CDR3 in amino acids: CASSLRGISYNEQFF. The CDR3 DNA sequence: TGTGCCAGCAGTTTACGAGGGATCTCCTACAATGAGCAGTTCTTC.

The chain employs TRBV4-2 and TRBJ1-3; D possibly corresponds to TRBD1 (6 bases). Deletions cut 3 bases from V and 0 bases from J, with 18 bases between. CDR1 and CDR2 from the germline V gene are LGHNA and YNFKEQ. The CDR3 is made up of 18 amino acids. The CDR3 loop reads CASSHYSRRDTSGNTIYF. CDR3 DNA: TGTGCCAGCAGCCACTATAGCAGGCGGGACACCTCTGGAAACACCATATATTTT.

The V call is TRBV27, the J call TRBJ1-1, with D possibly being TRBD1 (5 bases). The CDR3 has 13 residues. Germline CDR1 is MNHEY and CDR2 is SMNVEV (reference sequence). With 0 bases removed from V and 13 bases from J, the gap between germline ends came to 15 bases. Here the CDR3 reads CASSLSFGAADFF. The CDR3 DNA is TGTGCCAGCAGTTTATCATTTGGGGCCGCGGATTTCTTT.

The CDR3 DNA sequence: TGTGCCAGCAGGGGCCCGACGGCTTATGGCTACACCTTC. Amino acids: CASRGPTAYGYTF. This chain joins TRBV28 and TRBJ1-2, with D unclear. V lost 6 bases and J 5 bases, leaving 13 bases between the germline ends. Germline V CDR1 and CDR2: MDHEN, SYDVKM. The CDR3 is made up of 13 amino acids.

V and J are TRBV2 and TRBJ1-4, with D hard to call. Germline V gene data show CDR1 as SNHLY and CDR2 as FYNNEI. The V end was cut by 6 bases, the J end by 5 bases, with 16 bases between. The CDR3 contains 15 residues. Here the CDR3 reads CASRLSSGPNEKLFF. CDR3 DNA sequence: TGTGCCAGCAGACTCTCCTCTGGCCCCAATGAAAAACTGTTTTTT. Full variable domain (rest looked up from reference TRBV2 and TRBJ1-4): EPEVTQTPSHQVTQMGQEVILRCVPISNHLYFYWYRQILGQKVEFLVSFYNNEISEKSEIFDDQFSVERPDGSNFTLKIRSTKLEDSAMYFCASRLSSGPNEKLFFGSGTQLSVL.

The chain is built from TRBV19 and TRBJ2-6; D gene ambiguous. The germline V and J ends were trimmed by 4 bases and 1 base, with 17 bases remaining between them. Germline loops: CDR1 LNHDA, CDR2 SQIVND (reference sequence). The CDR3 totals 18 residues. Here the CDR3 reads CASSTPLGLRSGANVLTF. CDR3 sequence (DNA): TGTGCCAGTAGTACCCCCCTCGGCCTACGATCTGGGGCCAACGTCCTGACTTTC.

The chain couples TRBV28 to TRBJ2-1; TRBD2 agrees at 8 bases. The CDR3 is 15 amino acids. Germline assignment: CDR1 MDHEN and CDR2 SYDVKM. V lost 5 bases to trimming and J lost 5 bases; unmatched junction nucleotides: 8. As DNA, the CDR3 is TGTGCCAGCAGTCCCTCTAGCGGGTTTGACAATGAGCAGTTCTTC. Translated: CASSPSSGFDNEQFF.

The chain uses TRBV30 and TRBJ1-1, with D hard to call. Germline values: CDR1 GTSNPN, CDR2 SVGIG (reference sequence). This CDR3 region has 17 residues. Between the trimmed V and J ends, which lost 0 bases and 1 base, there was a span of 18 bases. CDR3 region: CAWSVPVGDLTNTEAFF. CDR3 nucleotides: TGTGCCTGGAGTGTACCCGTCGGGGATCTAACGAACACTGAAGCTTTCTTT.

This chain links TRBV29-1 with TRBJ2-5, with 8 bases matching TRBD1. The end of the DNA is better explained by TRBJ2-7, so the J call may be wrong. CDR1 is SQVTM and CDR2 is ANQGSEA in the germline V gene. The CDR3 runs to 13 residues. CDR3 region: CSAGQGNTYEQYF. Written as DNA, the CDR3 is TGCAGCGCCGGACAGGGTAATACCTACGAGCAGTACTTC.

This clone was seen more than once but under ten times. The J gene is TRBJ1-3, the V gene TRBV28; D is undetermined. Between the trimmed V and J ends, which lost 4 bases and 0 bases, there was a span of 7 bases. Germline-derived CDR1 and CDR2 are MDHEN and SYDVKM. The length of the CDR3 is 14 residues. This chain's CDR3 is CASSSFGSGNTIYF. The CDR3 DNA reads as TGTGCCAGCAGTTCTTTTGGCTCTGGAAACACCATATATTTT.

The rearrangement links TRBV7-8 to TRBJ2-5; TRBD1 or TRBD2 may be the D gene (5 bases each). Between the trimmed V and J ends, which lost 5 bases and 6 bases, there was a span of 7 bases. The germline gives CDR1 SGHVS, CDR2 FQNEAQ. This CDR3 has 11 residues. This chain's CDR3 is CASSPGQTQYF. CDR3 coding DNA: TGTGCCAGCAGCCCGGGACAGACCCAGTACTTC.

The CDR3 reads CASSRDRKGSYEQYF. The CDR3 DNA sequence: TGTGCCAGCAGTCGAGACAGGAAAGGATCCTACGAGCAGTACTTC. The chain uses TRBV28 and TRBJ2-7; weak D call: TRBD1 (6 bases). The V gene's germline CDR1 is MDHEN and CDR2 SYDVKM. V lost 5 bases to trimming and J lost 1 base, with 15 bases between them. The CDR3 has 15 residues.

The rearrangement uses TRBV27 and TRBJ2-7; 7 bases line up with TRBD2. The junction had 5 bases not matched to a gene; V was cut back by 3 bases and J by 3 bases. The germline gives CDR1 MNHEY, CDR2 SMNVEV (reference sequence). The CDR3 extends over 14 amino acids. The CDR3 nucleotides read TGTGCCAGCAGTTTCGCTAGCGGTCACTACGAGCAGTACTTC. The encoded protein is CASSFASGHYEQYF.

The chain employs TRBV9 and TRBJ2-1, with D perhaps TRBD1 (5 bases). The CDR3 extends over 14 amino acids. Germline CDR1 is SGDLS and CDR2 is YYNGEE. V lost 0 bases and J 4 bases, leaving 8 bases between the germline ends. CDR3 amino acids: CASSVGGIYNEQFF. CDR3 coding DNA: TGTGCCAGCAGCGTAGGGGGCATTTACAATGAGCAGTTCTTC. Using reference TRBV9 and TRBJ2-1 for the parts outside the CDR3, the full variable domain is DSGVTQTPKHLITATGQRVTLRCSPRSGDLSVYWYQQSLDQGLQFLIQYYNGEERAKGNILERFSAQQFPDLHSELNLSSLELGDSALYFCASSVGGIYNEQFFGPGTRLTVL.

This clone was observed a handful of times. The rearrangement uses TRBV28 and TRBJ1-2, with 8 nucleotides matching TRBD1. The CDR3 covers 14 residues. With V trimmed by 2 bases and J by 6 bases, 5 bases remained unmatched. In germline, CDR1 is MDHEN, CDR2 SYDVKM. DNA of the CDR3: TGTGCCAGCAGTTTACCCCAGGGGGCGAATGGCTACACCTTC. Translating it yields CASSLPQGANGYTF.

This chain joins TRBV18 and TRBJ1-2; TRBD1 agrees at 7 bases. The V gene end was trimmed by 3 bases and the J gene end by 0 bases; junction bases not matched to a gene: 10. The CDR3 is 17 amino acids. Germline V gene sequence: CDR1 KGHSH, CDR2 LQKENI. DNA for the CDR3: TGTGCCAGCTCACCCGGGACAGAACCGACTCCTAACTATGGCTACACCTTC. Its protein is CASSPGTEPTPNYGYTF.

The gene calls are TRBV7-9 and TRBJ2-1; 8 bases agree with TRBD1. This CDR3 comprises 16 residues. V was clipped by 6 bases and J by 0 bases; unmatched bases: 7. CDR1 is SEHNR and CDR2 is FQNEAQ in the germline V gene (reference sequence). The CDR3 spells CASSETTGGSYNEQFF. The DNA for the CDR3 is TGTGCCAGCAGTGAAACTACAGGGGGCTCCTACAATGAGCAGTTCTTC.

The chain has TRBV10-3 and TRBJ2-1, with TRBD2 matching 8 bases. The CDR3 is 15 residues long. J was trimmed by 5 bases and V by 2 bases; bases with no gene match: 5. CDR1 is ENHRY and CDR2 is SYGVKD in the germline V gene. In DNA, the CDR3 is TGTGCCATCAGTGAGGTTGCGGGAGGCGACAATGAGCAGTTCTTC. Encoded protein: CAISEVAGGDNEQFF.

This clone was observed a handful of times. The chain combines TRBV18 with TRBJ2-1, with D perhaps TRBD1 or TRBD2 (5 bases each). Trimming stripped 3 bases from V and 4 bases from J, with 7 bases between. The CDR3 spans 13 residues. The V gene's germline CDR1 is KGHSH and CDR2 LQKENI. For the CDR3, the DNA is TGTGCCAGCTCACCTGGGACGTACAATGAGCAGTTCTTC. It codes for CASSPGTYNEQFF.